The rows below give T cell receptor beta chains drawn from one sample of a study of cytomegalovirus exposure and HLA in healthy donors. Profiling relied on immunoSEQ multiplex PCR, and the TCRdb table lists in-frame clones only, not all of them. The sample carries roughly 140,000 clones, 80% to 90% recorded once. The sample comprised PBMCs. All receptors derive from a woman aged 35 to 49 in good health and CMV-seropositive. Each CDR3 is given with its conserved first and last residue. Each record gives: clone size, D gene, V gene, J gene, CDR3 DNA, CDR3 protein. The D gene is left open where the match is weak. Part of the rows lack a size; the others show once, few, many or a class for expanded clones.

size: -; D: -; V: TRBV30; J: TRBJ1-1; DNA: TGTGCCTGGAGTGTCACGGGATGGGGCACTGAAGCTTTCTTT; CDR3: CAWSVTGWGTEAFF
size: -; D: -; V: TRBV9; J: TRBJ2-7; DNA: TGTGCCAGCAGCACGCGGGACAGTCCCTACGAGCAGTACTTC; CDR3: CASSTRDSPYEQYF
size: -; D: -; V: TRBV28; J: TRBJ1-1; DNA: TGTGCCAGCAGTTTAGAGACAGTAAGAAAGGAAGCTTTCTTT; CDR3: CASSLETVRKEAFF
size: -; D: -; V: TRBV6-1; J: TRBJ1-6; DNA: TGTGCCAGCACCACCGCCGGCTCCTATAATTCACCCCTCCACTTT; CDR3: CASTTAGSYNSPLHF
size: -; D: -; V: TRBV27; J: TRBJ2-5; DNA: TGTGCCAGCAGCCCCTCGTTGGGCAGACAAGAGACCCAGTACTTC; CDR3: CASSPSLGRQETQYF
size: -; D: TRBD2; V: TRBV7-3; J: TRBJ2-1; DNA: TGTGCCAGCAGCTTACGTAGGACTAGCCTGAGGGAGCAGTTCTTC; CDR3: CASSLRRTSLREQFF
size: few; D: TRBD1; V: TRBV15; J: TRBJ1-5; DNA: TGTGCCACCAGCACCGACAGGGTGGGACAGCCCCAGCATTTT; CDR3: CATSTDRVGQPQHF
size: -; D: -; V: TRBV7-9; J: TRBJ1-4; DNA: TGTGCCAGCAGCCTAAATCGTGAAAAACTGTTTTTT; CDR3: CASSLNREKLFF
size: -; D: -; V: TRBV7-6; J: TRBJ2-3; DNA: TGTGCCAGCAGCTTAACAGGGCCGGGGGATACGCAGTATTTT; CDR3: CASSLTGPGDTQYF
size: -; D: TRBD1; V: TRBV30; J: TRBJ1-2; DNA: TGTGCCCGACAACAGGGGTCGAACTATGGCTACACCTTC; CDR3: CARQQGSNYGYTF
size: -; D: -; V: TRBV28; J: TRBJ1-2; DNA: TGTGCCACCCCAACAGGGTTAGGATATGGCTACACCTTC; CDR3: CATPTGLGYGYTF
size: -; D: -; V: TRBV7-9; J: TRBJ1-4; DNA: TGTTCCAGCAGGTGGGAGGACGAAAAACTGTTTTTT; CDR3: CSSRWEDEKLFF
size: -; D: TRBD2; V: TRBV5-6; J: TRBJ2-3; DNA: TGTGCCAGCAGCCCAATAGCGGGAAGGGGCACAGATACGCAGTATTTT; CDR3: CASSPIAGRGTDTQYF
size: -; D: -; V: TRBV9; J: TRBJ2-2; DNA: TGTGCCAGCAGCGTAGGTTCTAGTCTTGCCGCGAACACCGGGGAGCTGTTTTTT; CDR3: CASSVGSSLAANTGELFF